The rows below give T cell receptor beta chains drawn from one sample of a study of blood T cells in healthy people across ages. From the 5' RACE reads, TCRdb called clonotypes with MiXCR, one entry per CDR3 protein. The repertoire has more than 800,000 distinct CDR3 sequences, more than 25% of them found once; the top ten carry 17%. Input material: blood. The receptor set was obtained from a woman older than 75 in good health. CDR3s include the opening cysteine and the closing phenylalanine or tryptophan. A D gene is named only where the DNA matches it firmly. For some rows the clone size is stated as once, few or many, or as a class when expanded; others skip it.

V gene	clone size	J gene	D gene	CDR3 DNA	CDR3 protein
TRBV20-1	many	TRBJ2-6	-	TGCAGTGCTAGACAAGGGACCCCTGGGGCCAACGTCCTGACTTTC	CSARQGTPGANVLTF
TRBV10-2	many	TRBJ2-3	TRBD1	TGCGCCAGCAGTGGCCCCGGGACAGTGACCACAGATACGCAGTATTTT	CASSGPGTVTTDTQYF
TRBV12-3/TRBV12-4	many	TRBJ1-4	-	TGTGCCAGCAGTTCTGACCCATGGGCTAATGAAAAACTGTTTTTT	CASSSDPWANEKLFF
TRBV7-2	-	TRBJ1-2	TRBD1	TGTGCCAGCAGCTCACGAACCGGGACAGGGGAAGGCTACACCTTC	CASSSRTGTGEGYTF
TRBV6-6	many	TRBJ2-6	TRBD1	TGTGCCATCCGGGGACAGGGGAGCTCTGGGGCCAACGTCCTGACTTTC	CAIRGQGSSGANVLTF
TRBV19	many	TRBJ2-3	-	TGTGCCAGTAGTACCTGGGACAATCCTACCGCTACGCAGTATTTT	CASSTWDNPTATQYF
TRBV2	-	TRBJ2-6	-	TGTGCCAGCAGACAGGGCTCATCTGGGGCCAACGTCCTGACTTTC	CASRQGSSGANVLTF
TRBV7-2	-	TRBJ1-2	TRBD1	TGTGCCAGCAGCGGATTAGGACAGGCCCTGGATGGCTACACCTTC	CASSGLGQALDGYTF
TRBV5-1	many	TRBJ2-1	-	TGCGCCAGCAGCTTGACAGGACGGGTATGGCACAATGAGCAGTTCTTC	CASSLTGRVWHNEQFF
TRBV2	-	TRBJ1-2	-	TGTGCCAGCAGTGATCTGGGGCTGGGATATGGCTACACCTTC	CASSDLGLGYGYTF
TRBV28	many	TRBJ2-5	-	TGTGCCAGCAGCTCTGTCCCTTCTGGGACCCAGTACTTC	CASSSVPSGTQYF
TRBV13	-	TRBJ1-5	-	TGTGCCAGCAGCTTCCGCAAAAATCAGCCCCAGCATTTT	CASSFRKNQPQHF
TRBV4-3	-	TRBJ1-6	-	TGCGCCAGCAGCCAAGAATCTGGAAATTCACCCCTCCACTTT	CASSQESGNSPLHF
TRBV7-9	-	TRBJ2-3	-	TGTGCCAGCAGCTTCGGCGGGACCTACACAGATACGCAGTATTTT	CASSFGGTYTDTQYF
TRBV28	-	TRBJ1-2	-	TGTGCCAGCAGTTCCGGGACCTCATCACCGCGGGGCTACACCTTC	CASSSGTSSPRGYTF
TRBV7-9	few	TRBJ1-5	-	TGTGCCAGCAGCTTCGGGGGGGGGCCCCAGCATTTT	CASSFGGGPQHF
TRBV24-1	few	TRBJ1-5	-	TGTGCCACCAGGTCTGGGTCAGGGCCGAATCAGCCCCAGCATTTT	CATRSGSGPNQPQHF
TRBV10-3	-	TRBJ2-3	TRBD2	TGTGCCGTCAGGCGGGGGGGCCGGACAGATACGCAGTATTTT	CAVRRGGRTDTQYF
TRBV11-2	few	TRBJ2-1	TRBD2	TGTGCCAGCAGCGTTAGACTAGCGGGGGGGCGGACGGGACAGTTCTTC	CASSVRLAGGRTGQFF
TRBV7-2	many	TRBJ2-4	-	TGTGCCAGCAGCTTAGAGGTGCGGCGTAGAAACATTCAGTACTTC	CASSLEVRRRNIQYF
TRBV5-1	few	TRBJ1-1	-	TGCGCCAGCAGCCAACAGGGTTTTCAGGCTTTCTTT	CASSQQGFQAFF
TRBV7-2	many	TRBJ2-5	-	TGTGCCAGCAGCCCGGGGTGGGAGACCCAGTACTTC	CASSPGWETQYF